This T cell receptor (beta chain) was identified in a study of cytomegalovirus exposure and HLA in healthy donors. The CDR3 has 15 amino acids. V lost 1 base, J lost 1 base, and 11 bases lay in between. Looked up from germline, CDR1 is SGHVS and CDR2 is FQNEAQ. Study conclusions and caveats: TCR beta V segments were, for the most part, productive about 87% or about 30% of the time in an earlier analysis. Most TCR sequences were seen very rarely across donors, but some public TCRs occurred in many.

Researchers ran the PCR with 60 Vbeta and 13 Jbeta primers. Using immunoSEQ multiplex PCR, the repertoire was profiled, and TCRdb retains in-frame clones only, with some absent. The sample lists under 200,000 clones; around 84% were seen once. Notes on this clone: Its antigen is still unknown.

Sample: PBMCs. The receptor comes from a young man in good health and CMV-seropositive. The chain joins TRBV7-8 to TRBJ2-7; the D gene is possibly TRBD1 (5 bases). CDR3 residues: CASSLEAGSSYEQYV. For the CDR3, the DNA is TGTGCCAGCAGCTTAGAGGCAGGGTCTTCCTACGAGCAGTACGTC.